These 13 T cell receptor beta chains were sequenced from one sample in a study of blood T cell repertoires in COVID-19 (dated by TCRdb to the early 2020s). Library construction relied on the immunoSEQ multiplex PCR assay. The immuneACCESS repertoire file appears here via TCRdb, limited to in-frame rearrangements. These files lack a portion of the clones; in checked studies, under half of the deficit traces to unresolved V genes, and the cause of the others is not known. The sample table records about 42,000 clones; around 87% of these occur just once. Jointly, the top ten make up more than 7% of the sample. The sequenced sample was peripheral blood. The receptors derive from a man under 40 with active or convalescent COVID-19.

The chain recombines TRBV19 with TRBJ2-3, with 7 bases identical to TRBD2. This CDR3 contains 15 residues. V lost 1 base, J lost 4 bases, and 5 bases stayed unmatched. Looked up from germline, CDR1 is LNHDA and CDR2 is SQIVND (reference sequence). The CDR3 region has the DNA TGTGCCAGTAGTATAGGGACTAGAGGCTCAGATACGCAGTATTTT. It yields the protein CASSIGTRGSDTQYF.

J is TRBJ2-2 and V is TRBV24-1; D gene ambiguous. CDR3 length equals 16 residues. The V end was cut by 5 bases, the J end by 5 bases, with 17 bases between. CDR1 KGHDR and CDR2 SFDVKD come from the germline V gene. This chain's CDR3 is CATSANPHKLTGELFF. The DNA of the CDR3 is TGTGCCACCAGTGCCAACCCCCACAAGTTGACCGGGGAGCTGTTTTTT.

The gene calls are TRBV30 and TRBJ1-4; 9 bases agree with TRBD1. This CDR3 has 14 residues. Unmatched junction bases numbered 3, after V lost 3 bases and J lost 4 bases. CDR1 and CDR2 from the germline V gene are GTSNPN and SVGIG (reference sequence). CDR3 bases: TGTGCCTGGAGGAAGACAGGGGGTAATGAAAAACTGTTTTTT. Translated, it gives CAWRKTGGNEKLFF.

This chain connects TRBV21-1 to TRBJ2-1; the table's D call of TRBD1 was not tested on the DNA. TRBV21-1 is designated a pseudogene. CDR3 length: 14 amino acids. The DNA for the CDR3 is TGTGCCAGCAGCTACAGGGGGGCCCACAATGAGCAGTTCTTC. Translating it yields CASSYRGAHNEQFF.

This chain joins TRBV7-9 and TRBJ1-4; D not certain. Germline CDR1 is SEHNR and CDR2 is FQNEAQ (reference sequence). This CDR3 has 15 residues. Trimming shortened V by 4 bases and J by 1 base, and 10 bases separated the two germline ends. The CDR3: CASSWGGRTNEKLFF. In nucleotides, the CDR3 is TGTGCCAGCAGCTGGGGAGGGAGAACTAATGAAAAACTGTTTTTT.

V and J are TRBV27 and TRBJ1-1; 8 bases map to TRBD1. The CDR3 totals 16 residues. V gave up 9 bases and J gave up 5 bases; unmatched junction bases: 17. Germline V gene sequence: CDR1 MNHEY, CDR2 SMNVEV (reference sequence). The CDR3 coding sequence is TGTGCCAGTAGAAATTTGACAGGGGCCTTCGGGACTGAAGCTTTCTTT. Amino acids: CASRNLTGAFGTEAFF.

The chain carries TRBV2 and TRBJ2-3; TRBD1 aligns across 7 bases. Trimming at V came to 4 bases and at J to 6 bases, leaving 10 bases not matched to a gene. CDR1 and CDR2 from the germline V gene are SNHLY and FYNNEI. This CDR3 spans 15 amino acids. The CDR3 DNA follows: TGTGCCAGCAGTGGGGACAGTGGGAAGTTGGATACGCAGTATTTT. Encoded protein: CASSGDSGKLDTQYF. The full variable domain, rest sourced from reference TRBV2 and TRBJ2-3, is EPEVTQTPSHQVTQMGQEVILRCVPISNHLYFYWYRQILGQKVEFLVSFYNNEISEKSEIFDDQFSVERPDGSNFTLKIRSTKLEDSAMYFCASSGDSGKLDTQYFGPGTRLTVL.

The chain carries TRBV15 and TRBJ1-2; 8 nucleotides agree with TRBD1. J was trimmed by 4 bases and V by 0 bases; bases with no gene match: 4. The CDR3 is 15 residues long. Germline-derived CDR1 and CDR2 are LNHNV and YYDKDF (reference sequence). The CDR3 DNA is TGTGCCACCAGCAGAGATTACGACAGGGGCTATGGCTACACCTTC. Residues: CATSRDYDRGYGYTF.

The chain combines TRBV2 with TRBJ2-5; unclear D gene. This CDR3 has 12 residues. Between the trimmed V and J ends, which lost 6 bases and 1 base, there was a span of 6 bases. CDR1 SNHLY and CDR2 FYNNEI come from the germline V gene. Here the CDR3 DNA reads TGTGCCAGCAGCACAACCCAAGAGACCCAGTACTTC. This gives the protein CASSTTQETQYF.

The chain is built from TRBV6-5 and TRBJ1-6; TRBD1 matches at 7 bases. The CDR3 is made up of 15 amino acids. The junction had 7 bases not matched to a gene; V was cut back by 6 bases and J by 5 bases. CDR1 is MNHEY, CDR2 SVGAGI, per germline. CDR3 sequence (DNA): TGTGCCAGCAGCACCGGACAGGTTAATAATTCACCCCTCCACTTT. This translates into CASSTGQVNNSPLHF.

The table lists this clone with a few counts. CDR3 protein: CASRKFGVDTQYF. The CDR3 nucleotides read TGTGCCAGCCGAAAATTCGGTGTAGATACGCAGTATTTT. The V call is TRBV12-3 or TRBV12-4, the J call TRBJ2-3, with D hard to call. The CDR3 is 13 amino acids. V was trimmed by 8 bases and J by 5 bases, leaving 14 bases between them.

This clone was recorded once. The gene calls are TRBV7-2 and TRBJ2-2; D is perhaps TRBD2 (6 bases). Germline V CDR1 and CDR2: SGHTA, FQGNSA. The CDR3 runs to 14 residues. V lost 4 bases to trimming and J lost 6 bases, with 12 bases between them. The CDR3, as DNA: TGTGCCAGCAGCTCGGGATGGGGGGCCGGGGAGCTGTTTTTT. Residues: CASSSGWGAGELFF.

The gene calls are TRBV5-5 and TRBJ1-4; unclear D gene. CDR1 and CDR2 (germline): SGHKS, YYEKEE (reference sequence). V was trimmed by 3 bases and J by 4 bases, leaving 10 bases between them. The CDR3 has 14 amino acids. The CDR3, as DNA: TGTGCCAGCAGCTACAGTCAGGATAATGAAAAACTGTTTTTT. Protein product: CASSYSQDNEKLFF.